This T cell receptor (beta chain) appears in the sequencing data of a study of blood T cell repertoires in COVID-19. Background on the study: Sample material is recorded as cDNA or gDNA derived from T cells, B-cell-depleted T cells, or PBMCs.

Using immunoSEQ multiplex PCR, the repertoire was profiled, and TCRdb retains in-frame clones only, with some absent. Of around 100,000 clones in the sample, just under 95% were seen once. The CDR3 runs to 16 residues. CDR1 is SGDLS, CDR2 YYNGEE, per germline. The V and J ends lost 2 bases and 12 bases, in that order; junction bases with no gene match: 13. The TCR sequence derives from a woman aged 50 to 60 with COVID-19, enrolled during active disease. The gene calls are TRBV9 and TRBJ1-6; 8 bases match TRBD1. The sample comprised peripheral blood. CDR3 protein: CASSVGQGTPTVPLHF. In DNA, the CDR3 is TGTGCCAGCAGCGTCGGACAGGGCACTCCGACCGTACCCCTCCACTTT.